These T cell receptor beta chains were read from a single sample in a study of T cells in Graves' hyperthyroidism and ophthalmopathy. A single record per CDR3 protein comes from TCRdb applying MiXCR to the multiplex PCR reads. The sample shows about 570,000 distinct CDR3 sequences, 40% to 55% of them seen only once. Sample: peripheral blood or thyroid tissue (not recorded which). The receptors here all came from an adult woman with Graves' disease, either hyperthyroidism or ophthalmopathy (not recorded which). The CDR3 runs from the conserved cysteine through the conserved F or W. The order of the fields is V gene, D gene, J gene, clone size, CDR3 DNA, CDR3 protein. A D gene is named only where the DNA matches it firmly. Clone size is shown for a subset of rows, as once, few, many or a class of expanded clone.

v_gene: TRBV18
d_gene: TRBD1
j_gene: TRBJ2-2
abundance: NA
CDR3nt: TGTGCCAGCTCACCGCCGACAGGGACGACCGGGGAGCTGTTTTTT
CDR3aa: CASSPPTGTTGELFF

v_gene: TRBV20-1
d_gene: NA
j_gene: TRBJ2-5
abundance: many
CDR3nt: TGCAGTGCTAGCGGGACCGCCTCGGATGAGACCCAGTACTTC
CDR3aa: CSASGTASDETQYF

v_gene: TRBV6-4
d_gene: NA
j_gene: TRBJ1-6
abundance: NA
CDR3nt: TGTGCCAGCAGTGACTCGACGGGGGGTATCAATTCACCCCTCCACTTT
CDR3aa: CASSDSTGGINSPLHF

v_gene: TRBV7-9
d_gene: NA
j_gene: TRBJ2-5
abundance: NA
CDR3nt: TGTGCCAGCAGCTTGCACGGACCCCAGGGCACCCAGTACTTC
CDR3aa: CASSLHGPQGTQYF

v_gene: TRBV30
d_gene: NA
j_gene: TRBJ2-7
abundance: NA
CDR3nt: TGTGCCTGGAGTGAGGAAAAGGACAGTAAATACTCCTACGAGCAGTACTTC
CDR3aa: CAWSEEKDSKYSYEQYF

v_gene: TRBV2
d_gene: TRBD2
j_gene: TRBJ2-7
abundance: many
CDR3nt: TGTGCCAGCAGTACGGCTAGCGGGAGGGCCTGGTACTTC
CDR3aa: CASSTASGRAWYF

v_gene: TRBV15
d_gene: NA
j_gene: TRBJ1-1
abundance: NA
CDR3nt: TGTGCCACCAGCAGAGATTTGCAGGGCGAAGCTTTCTTT
CDR3aa: CATSRDLQGEAFF

v_gene: TRBV10-3
d_gene: NA
j_gene: TRBJ1-1
abundance: many
CDR3nt: TGTGCCATCGGGAGGGAGGTGACGACTGAAGCTTTCTTT
CDR3aa: CAIGREVTTEAFF

v_gene: TRBV10-3
d_gene: NA
j_gene: TRBJ2-2
abundance: many
CDR3nt: TGTGCCACCAAAGCGGACACCTCGAACACCGGGGAGCTGTTTTTT
CDR3aa: CATKADTSNTGELFF

v_gene: TRBV2
d_gene: TRBD2
j_gene: TRBJ2-5
abundance: NA
CDR3nt: TGTGCCAGCAGTGCAAGGGCTAGCGGGATCGGTACCCAGTACTTC
CDR3aa: CASSARASGIGTQYF

v_gene: TRBV5-1
d_gene: TRBD1
j_gene: TRBJ1-4
abundance: NA
CDR3nt: TGCGCCAGCAGCGCCCAAGGACAGGGGGATAATGAAAAACTGTTTTTT
CDR3aa: CASSAQGQGDNEKLFF

v_gene: TRBV27
d_gene: NA
j_gene: TRBJ1-1
abundance: many
CDR3nt: TGTGCCAGCAATCCGACAGGCATGAACACTGAAGCTTTCTTT
CDR3aa: CASNPTGMNTEAFF

v_gene: TRBV10-3
d_gene: NA
j_gene: TRBJ2-6
abundance: NA
CDR3nt: TGTGCCATCAGTCCAAGGGCCAACGTCCTGACTTTC
CDR3aa: CAISPRANVLTF

v_gene: TRBV7-3
d_gene: TRBD1
j_gene: TRBJ2-1
abundance: NA
CDR3nt: TGTGCCAGCAGCTTTCGACAGGGGCATAGCGAGCAGTTCTTC
CDR3aa: CASSFRQGHSEQFF

v_gene: TRBV7-9
d_gene: NA
j_gene: TRBJ2-7
abundance: many
CDR3nt: TGTGCCAGCAGCCAGGGGGGGTTTTTGTACGAGCAGTACTTC
CDR3aa: CASSQGGFLYEQYF

v_gene: TRBV20-1
d_gene: TRBD2
j_gene: TRBJ2-2
abundance: many
CDR3nt: TGCAGTGCTAGGAAGCGGGAGATTGGGCTTGGCGGGGAGCTGTTTTTT
CDR3aa: CSARKREIGLGGELFF

v_gene: TRBV6-1
d_gene: NA
j_gene: TRBJ1-1
abundance: many
CDR3nt: TGTGCCAGCAGTGTAAAGGGAATGAACACTGAAGCTTTCTTT
CDR3aa: CASSVKGMNTEAFF

v_gene: TRBV7-9
d_gene: TRBD1
j_gene: TRBJ2-2
abundance: NA
CDR3nt: TGTGCCAGCAGCCGGGGACAGGGGGAGAACACCGGGGAGCTGTTTTTT
CDR3aa: CASSRGQGENTGELFF

v_gene: TRBV7-2
d_gene: NA
j_gene: TRBJ1-2
abundance: many
CDR3nt: TGTGCCAGCAGCCTAAACCCCAGGCATCGGGGCGGCTACACCTTC
CDR3aa: CASSLNPRHRGGYTF

v_gene: TRBV15
d_gene: NA
j_gene: TRBJ1-4
abundance: NA
CDR3nt: TGTGCCACCAGCACATGGGGGGGGGCCTCCGAAAAACTGTTTTTT
CDR3aa: CATSTWGGASEKLFF

v_gene: TRBV4-1
d_gene: NA
j_gene: TRBJ2-5
abundance: many
CDR3nt: TGCGCCAGCAGCCTTTCCGGGAAGGGTGGGCTACAAGAGACCCAGTACTTC
CDR3aa: CASSLSGKGGLQETQYF

v_gene: TRBV9
d_gene: NA
j_gene: TRBJ1-3
abundance: NA
CDR3nt: TGTGCCAGCAGCGGATTCTCTGGAAACACCATATATTTT
CDR3aa: CASSGFSGNTIYF

v_gene: TRBV7-2
d_gene: TRBD1
j_gene: TRBJ1-2
abundance: NA
CDR3nt: TGTGCCAGCACCGCGACAGGGCGAGATGGCTACACCTTC
CDR3aa: CASTATGRDGYTF

v_gene: TRBV10-2
d_gene: NA
j_gene: TRBJ1-3
abundance: NA
CDR3nt: TGCGCCAGCAGTAGAACCGGGACTCAGCAGGGAAACACCATATATTTT
CDR3aa: CASSRTGTQQGNTIYF

v_gene: TRBV19
d_gene: TRBD1
j_gene: TRBJ1-6
abundance: NA
CDR3nt: TGTGCCAGTAGTACGGGGACAGTGGCTAATTCACCCCTCCACTTT
CDR3aa: CASSTGTVANSPLHF

v_gene: TRBV19
d_gene: TRBD2
j_gene: TRBJ2-3
abundance: NA
CDR3nt: TGTGCCAGTAGTATAGGCCCAGCGGGAGAGGATACGCAGTATTTT
CDR3aa: CASSIGPAGEDTQYF

v_gene: TRBV7-8
d_gene: TRBD1
j_gene: TRBJ1-6
abundance: NA
CDR3nt: TGTGCCAGCAGCTCTGTTTCAAACAGGGGATGGAATTCACCCCTCCACTTT
CDR3aa: CASSSVSNRGWNSPLHF

v_gene: TRBV10-3
d_gene: TRBD1
j_gene: TRBJ2-7
abundance: NA
CDR3nt: TGTGCCATCGGGGGACAGGGGTTCTCCTACGAGCAGTACTTC
CDR3aa: CAIGGQGFSYEQYF

v_gene: TRBV4-1
d_gene: NA
j_gene: TRBJ1-6
abundance: many
CDR3nt: TGCGCCAGCAGCCCAATATTTACCAGGGAACGTTCACCCCTCCACTTT
CDR3aa: CASSPIFTRERSPLHF